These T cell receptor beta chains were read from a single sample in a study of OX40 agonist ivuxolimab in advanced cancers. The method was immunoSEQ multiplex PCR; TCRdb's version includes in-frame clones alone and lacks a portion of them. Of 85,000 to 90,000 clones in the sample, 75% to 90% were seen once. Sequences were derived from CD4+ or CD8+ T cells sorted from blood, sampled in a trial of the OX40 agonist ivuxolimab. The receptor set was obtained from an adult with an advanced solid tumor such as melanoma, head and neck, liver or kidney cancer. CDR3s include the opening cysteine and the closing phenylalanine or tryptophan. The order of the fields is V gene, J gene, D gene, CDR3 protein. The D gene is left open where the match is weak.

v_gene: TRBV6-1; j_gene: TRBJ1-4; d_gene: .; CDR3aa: CASSEVGQNEKLFF
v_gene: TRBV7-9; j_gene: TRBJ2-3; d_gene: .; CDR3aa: CASSLTGLSTDTQYF
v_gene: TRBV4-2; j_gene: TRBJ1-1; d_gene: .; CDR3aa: CASSQGPVTEAFF
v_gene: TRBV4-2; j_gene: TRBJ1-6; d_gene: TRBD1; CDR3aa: CASSRGGGNSPLHF
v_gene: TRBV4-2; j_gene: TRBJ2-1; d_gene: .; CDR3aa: CASSQDLGLNEQFF
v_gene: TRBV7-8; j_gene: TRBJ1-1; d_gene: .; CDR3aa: CASSLGSSPQNTEAFF
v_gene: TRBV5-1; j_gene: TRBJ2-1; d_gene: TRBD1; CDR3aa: CASSIRDSYNEQFF
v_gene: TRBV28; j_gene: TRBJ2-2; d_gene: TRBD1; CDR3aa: CASSSGTGDPGELFF
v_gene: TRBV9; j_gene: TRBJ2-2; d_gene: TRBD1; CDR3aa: CASSLRTGSAGELFF
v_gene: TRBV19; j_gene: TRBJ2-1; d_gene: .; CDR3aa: CASSIIWLGQNYNEQFF
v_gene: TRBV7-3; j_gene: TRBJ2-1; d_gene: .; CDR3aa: CASSLYKENEQFF
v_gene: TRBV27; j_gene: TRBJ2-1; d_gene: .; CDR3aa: CASSLEGARVPYNEQFF
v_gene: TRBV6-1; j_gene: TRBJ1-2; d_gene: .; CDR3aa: CASSEGPLTATYGYTF
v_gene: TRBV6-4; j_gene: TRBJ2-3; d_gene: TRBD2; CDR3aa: CASSDSGLAGGDTQYF